The 7 T cell receptor beta chains below come from one sample, sequenced in a study of blood T cell repertoires in COVID-19 (dated by TCRdb to the early 2020s). Libraries were constructed by the immunoSEQ multiplex PCR assay. The source is immuneACCESS, and TCRdb retained only in-frame sequences with V and J called. Part of the clones is not carried over; for the studies checked, unresolved V genes explain less than half of this, and the remainder is unexplained. This sample comprises 240,000 or so clones, about 90% of them detected only once. Together, the top ten hold 3.3% of the sample. Sample: PBMCs or T cells enriched from blood (not recorded which). Source of these receptors: a middle-aged woman with acute COVID-19.

V gene TRBV15 combines with J gene TRBJ2-2; TRBD2 is a possible D gene (6 bases). V was cut by 8 bases and J by 5 bases, with 12 bases left in between. CDR1 and CDR2 (germline): LNHNV, YYDKDF (reference sequence). The CDR3 is 13 residues long. DNA of the CDR3: TGTGCCACCGAGGACTACAAAACCGGGGAGCTGTTTTTT. Translation: CATEDYKTGELFF.

This chain joins TRBV13 and TRBJ2-5, with 10 bases that match TRBD2. This CDR3 has 16 amino acids. Looked up from germline, CDR1 is PRHDT and CDR2 is FYEKMQ (reference sequence). Losses at the gene ends were 5 bases for V and 2 bases for J; bases not matched to a gene: 8. CDR3 region: CASSLGLADGQETQYF. The CDR3 DNA reads as TGTGCCAGCAGCCTCGGACTAGCGGATGGACAAGAGACCCAGTACTTC.

V is TRBV11-3 and J is TRBJ2-3; D is perhaps TRBD2 (5 bases). From germline, CDR1 is SGHNT and CDR2 YENEEA. With 5 bases removed from V and 0 bases from J, the gap between germline ends came to 15 bases. This CDR3 contains 16 residues. This chain's CDR3 is CASSPLGSVSTDTQYF. For the CDR3, the DNA is TGTGCCAGCAGCCCCCTTGGTAGCGTTAGCACAGATACGCAGTATTTT. The whole variable domain, filled in from reference TRBV11-3 and TRBJ2-3, reads EAGVVQSPRYKIIEKKQPVAFWCNPISGHNTLYWYLQNLGQGPELLIRYENEEAVDDSQLPKDRFSAERLKGVDSTLKIQPAELGDSAVYLCASSPLGSVSTDTQYFGPGTRLTVL.

This chain joins TRBV19 and TRBJ2-5; maybe TRBD1 (6 bases). The germline gives CDR1 LNHDA, CDR2 SQIVND (reference sequence). CDR3 size: 13 residues. The CDR3: CACSMNDRETQYF. CDR3 nucleotides: TGTGCATGCTCCATGAATGACAGGGAGACCCAGTACTTC.

V is TRBV29-1 and J is TRBJ2-1; 8 positions agree with TRBD2. Germline values: CDR1 SQVTM, CDR2 ANQGSEA. The junction had 7 bases not matched to a gene; V was cut back by 3 bases and J by 6 bases. The CDR3 has 14 amino acids. CDR3 nucleotide sequence: TGCAGCGTTGACTCCGGGACTAGGTTCAATGAGCAGTTCTTC. It encodes CSVDSGTRFNEQFF.

V usage is TRBV24-1 and J usage is TRBJ2-3; D uncertain. V lost 2 bases and J lost 6, with 5 bases in between. Germline CDR1 reads KGHDR; CDR2 reads SFDVKD. The length of the CDR3 is 12 residues. CDR3: CATSDYSDTQYF. CDR3 DNA sequence: TGTGCCACCAGTGATTATTCGGATACGCAGTATTTT.

J is TRBJ2-3 and V is TRBV7-9; 11 bases fit TRBD1. Trimming removed 5 bases from V and 3 bases from J; junction bases left unmatched: 7. Germline V gives CDR1 SEHNR, CDR2 FQNEAQ (reference sequence). The CDR3 runs to 16 residues. The CDR3 DNA sequence: TGTGCCAGCAGCGCCCGGACAGGGGGCTTGACAGATACGCAGTATTTT. Translation gives CASSARTGGLTDTQYF.